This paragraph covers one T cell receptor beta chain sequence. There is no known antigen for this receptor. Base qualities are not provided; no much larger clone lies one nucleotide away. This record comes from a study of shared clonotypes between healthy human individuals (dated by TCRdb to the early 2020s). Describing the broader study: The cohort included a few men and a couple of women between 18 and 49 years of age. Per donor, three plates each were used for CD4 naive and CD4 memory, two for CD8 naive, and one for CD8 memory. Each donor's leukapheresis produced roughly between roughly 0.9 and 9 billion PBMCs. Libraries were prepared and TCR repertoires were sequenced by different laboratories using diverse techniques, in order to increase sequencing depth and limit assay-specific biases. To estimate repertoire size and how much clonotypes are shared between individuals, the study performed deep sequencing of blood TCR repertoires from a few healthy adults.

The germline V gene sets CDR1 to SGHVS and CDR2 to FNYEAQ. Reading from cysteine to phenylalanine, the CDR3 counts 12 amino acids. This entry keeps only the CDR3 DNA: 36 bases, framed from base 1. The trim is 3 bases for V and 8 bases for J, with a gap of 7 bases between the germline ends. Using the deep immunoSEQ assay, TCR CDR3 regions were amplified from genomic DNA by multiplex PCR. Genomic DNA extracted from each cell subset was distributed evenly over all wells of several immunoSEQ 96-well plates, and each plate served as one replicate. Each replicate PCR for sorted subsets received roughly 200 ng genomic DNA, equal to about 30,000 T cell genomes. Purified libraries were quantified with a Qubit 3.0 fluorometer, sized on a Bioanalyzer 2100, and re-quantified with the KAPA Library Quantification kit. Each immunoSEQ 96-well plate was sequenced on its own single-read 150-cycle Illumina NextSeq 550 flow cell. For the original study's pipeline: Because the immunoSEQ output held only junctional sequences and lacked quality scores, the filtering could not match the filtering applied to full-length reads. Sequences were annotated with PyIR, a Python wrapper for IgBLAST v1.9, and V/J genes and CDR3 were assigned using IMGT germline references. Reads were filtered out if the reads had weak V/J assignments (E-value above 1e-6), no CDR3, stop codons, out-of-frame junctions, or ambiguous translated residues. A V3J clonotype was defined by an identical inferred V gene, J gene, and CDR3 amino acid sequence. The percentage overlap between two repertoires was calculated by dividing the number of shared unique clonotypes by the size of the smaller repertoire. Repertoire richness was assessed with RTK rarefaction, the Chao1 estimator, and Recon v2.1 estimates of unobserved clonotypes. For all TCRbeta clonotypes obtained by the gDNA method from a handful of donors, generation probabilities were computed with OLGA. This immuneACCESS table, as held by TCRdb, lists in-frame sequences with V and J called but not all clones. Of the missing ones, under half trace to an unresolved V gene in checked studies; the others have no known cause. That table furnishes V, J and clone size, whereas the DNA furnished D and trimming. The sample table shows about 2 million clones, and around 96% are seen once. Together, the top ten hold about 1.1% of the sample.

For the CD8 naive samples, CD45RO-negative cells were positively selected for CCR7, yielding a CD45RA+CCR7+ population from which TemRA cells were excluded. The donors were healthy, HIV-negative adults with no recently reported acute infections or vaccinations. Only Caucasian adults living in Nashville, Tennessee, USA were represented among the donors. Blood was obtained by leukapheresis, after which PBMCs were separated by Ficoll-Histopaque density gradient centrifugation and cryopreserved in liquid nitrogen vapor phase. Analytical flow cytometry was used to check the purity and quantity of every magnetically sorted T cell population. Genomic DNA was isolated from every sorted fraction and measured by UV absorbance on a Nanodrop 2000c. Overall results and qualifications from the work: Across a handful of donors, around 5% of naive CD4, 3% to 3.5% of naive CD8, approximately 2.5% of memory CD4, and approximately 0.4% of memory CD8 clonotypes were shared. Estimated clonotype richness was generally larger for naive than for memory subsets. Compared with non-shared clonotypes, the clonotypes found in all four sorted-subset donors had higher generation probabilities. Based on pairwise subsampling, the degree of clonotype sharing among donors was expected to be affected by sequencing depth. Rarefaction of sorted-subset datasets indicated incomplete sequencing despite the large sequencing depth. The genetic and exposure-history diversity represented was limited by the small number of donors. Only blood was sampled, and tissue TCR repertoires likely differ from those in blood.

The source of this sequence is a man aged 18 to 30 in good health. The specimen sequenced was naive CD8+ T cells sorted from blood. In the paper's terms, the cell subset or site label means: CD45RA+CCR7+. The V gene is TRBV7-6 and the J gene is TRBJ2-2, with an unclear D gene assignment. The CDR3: CASSFKAGELFF. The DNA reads TGTGCCAGCAGCTTCAAAGCTGGGGAGCTGTTTTTT.